The present TCR beta chain was sequenced within a study of blood T cell repertoires in COVID-19. Sequenced by immunoSEQ multiplex PCR; TCRdb stores in-frame clones only, minus some. The sample yields around 220,000 clones, almost 90% seen once. The sequenced sample was peripheral blood. This sequence originates from a man younger than 35 with active or convalescent COVID-19.

CDR3 bases: TGTGCCAGCAGTCCACAGGACGCCTATCCTAGGGGCTACACCTTC. Protein sequence: CASSPQDAYPRGYTF. The chain uses TRBV25-1 and TRBJ1-2; TRBD1 is a possible D gene (5 bases). Trimming took off 5 bases at V and 8 bases at J, with 21 bases between the two ends. Per germline, CDR1 MGHDK and CDR2 SYGVNS. The CDR3 has 15 residues.